These 31 T cell receptor beta chains were all obtained from the same sample, sequenced in a study of Graves' ophthalmopathy and Graves' hyperthyroidism. For repertoire sequencing, the TCR beta CDR3 regions were amplified from RNA transcripts. The first-round RT-PCR employed HTBI primers together with the Qiagen OneStep RT-PCR kit. A multiplex PCR was then performed as the second round. TCRdb re-called the multiplex PCR reads with MiXCR, one entry per CDR3 protein. The data contain around 1,000,000 distinct CDR3 sequences, roughly 35% of them singletons. Sequencing was carried out using peripheral blood or thyroid tissue (not recorded which). Receptor source: an adult man with Graves' hyperthyroidism.

This clonotype was counted ten times or more. J is TRBJ2-5 and V is TRBV19, with 7 bases identical to TRBD1. The CDR3 is 15 amino acids. The germline V gene has CDR1 LNHDA and CDR2 SQIVND (reference sequence). V was pared by 3 bases and J by 5 bases, with 9 bases of the junction left unmatched. This chain's CDR3 is CASSMETGLAETQYF. In nucleotides, the CDR3 is TGTGCCAGTAGTATGGAGACAGGGCTCGCGGAGACCCAGTACTTC.

For this clonotype: The junction departs from the called germline gene at one end, perhaps through a read error. The chain has TRBV7-9 and TRBJ2-2; possible D gene TRBD2, 5 bases. The CDR3 contains 18 residues. The germline gives CDR1 SEHNR, CDR2 FQNEAQ (reference sequence). The CDR3 loop is CASSLLPFSGDGFGKLFF. CDR3 coding DNA: TGTGCCAGCAGCTTACTCCCCTTCAGCGGAGACGGGTTCGGGAAGCTGTTTTTT.

The gene calls are TRBV25-1 and TRBJ2-7, with TRBD2 as a possible D gene (5 bases). The V and J ends lost 5 bases and 4 bases respectively, with 12 bases between them. CDR1 and CDR2 from the germline V gene are MGHDK and SYGVNS. The CDR3 runs to 13 residues. CDR3 amino acids: CASSLSSRYEQYF. As DNA, the CDR3 is TGTGCCAGCAGTTTATCTAGCCGGTACGAGCAGTACTTC.

In DNA, the CDR3 is TGTGCCAGCAGCCCTCCCCGGGGGAACACTGAAGCTTTCTTT. Translating it yields CASSPPRGNTEAFF. The rearrangement uses TRBV5-4 and TRBJ1-1; D gene ambiguous. With 4 bases removed from V and 1 base from J, the gap between germline ends came to 11 bases. Germline V CDR1 and CDR2: SGHNT, YYREEE (reference sequence). CDR3 length equals 14 residues.

With regard to this clonotype: The conserved closing phenylalanine or tryptophan is absent in this CDR3, likely reflecting a read error. The chain combines TRBV12-3 or TRBV12-4 with TRBJ1-1; D not resolved. V was cut by 4 bases and J by 11 bases, with 11 bases left in between. The CDR3 loop spans 11 amino acids. The CDR3 loop is CASSSGPEAFL. Here the CDR3 DNA reads TGTGCCAGCAGTTCCGGGCCCGAGGCTTTCCTT.

The rearrangement links TRBV5-6 to TRBJ2-3, with unresolved D. This CDR3 has 13 residues. Germline CDR1 is SGHDT and CDR2 is YYEEEE. Trimming left V 2 bases short and J 2 bases short, with 6 bases between. The CDR3, as DNA: TGTGCCAGCAGCTTCCAGGACACAGATACGCAGTATTTT. The encoded protein is CASSFQDTDTQYF.

Regarding this clonotype: Germline and junction disagree at one end, which may indicate a read error. V usage is TRBV6-6 and J usage is TRBJ2-3; tentative D call: TRBD1 (6 bases). Germline V gives CDR1 MNHNY, CDR2 SVGAGI (reference sequence). This CDR3 region has 16 residues. The CDR3, as DNA: TGTGCCAGCAGTGACAGGACAGTTTCTTACACATATACGCAGTATTTT. Translated, it gives CASSDRTVSYTYTQYF.

This clonotype was picked up many times. CDR3 protein: CASSEYSRDPHGYTF. CDR3 DNA sequence: TGTGCCAGCAGTGAATATAGCAGGGATCCTCATGGCTACACCTTC. The V and J genes are TRBV25-1 and TRBJ1-2; D is possibly TRBD1 (5 bases). Germline lookup yields CDR1 MGHDK and CDR2 SYGVNS. V lost 0 bases to trimming and J lost 6 bases, with 14 bases between them. There are 15 residues in the CDR3.

This clonotype was seen repeatedly, ten times or more. The rearrangement uses TRBV9 and TRBJ1-2, with D uncertain. V was cut by 4 bases and J by 5 bases, with 18 bases left in between. The CDR3 runs 15 residues. CDR1 and CDR2 (germline): SGDLS, YYNGEE. This CDR3 is CASSTAGIPQYGYTF. The CDR3 coding sequence is TGTGCCAGCAGCACCGCCGGGATCCCCCAATATGGCTACACCTTC. Using reference TRBV9 and TRBJ1-2 for the parts outside the CDR3, the full variable domain is DSGVTQTPKHLITATGQRVTLRCSPRSGDLSVYWYQQSLDQGLQFLIQYYNGEERAKGNILERFSAQQFPDLHSELNLSSLELGDSALYFCASSTAGIPQYGYTFGSGTRLTVV.

This clonotype was seen at least ten times. DNA for the CDR3: TGTGCCAGCAGTGAATATTCCGAGCAGTACTTC. Translating gives CASSEYSEQYF. This chain joins TRBV25-1 and TRBJ2-7; D ambiguous. Trimming left V 0 bases short and J 6 bases short, with 3 bases between. The CDR3 has 11 residues. Germline V CDR1 and CDR2: MGHDK, SYGVNS.

In nucleotides, the CDR3 is TGTGCCAGCAGCTTGGCCGGACAGCTCTCCTACGAGCAGTACTTC. Protein product: CASSLAGQLSYEQYF. The chain recombines TRBV5-6 with TRBJ2-7; TRBD1 might be the D (6 bases). V was shortened by 0 bases and J by 0 bases, with 10 bases between the two germline ends. Germline assignment: CDR1 SGHDT and CDR2 YYEEEE. The CDR3 is 15 residues long.

The chain uses TRBV7-9 and TRBJ2-5; no definite D call. The V end lost 4 bases, the J end lost 9 bases, and 18 bases lay between the germline ends. Germline values: CDR1 SEHNR, CDR2 FQNEAQ (reference sequence). The CDR3 has 14 residues. CDR3 loop: CASSSGIWYQPQYF. CDR3 sequence (DNA): TGTGCCAGCAGCTCGGGCATATGGTATCAGCCCCAGTACTTC.

This clonotype has a count of ten or more. V gene TRBV7-2 combines with J gene TRBJ2-2; 8 bases line up with TRBD1. The CDR3 spans 18 residues. CDR1 and CDR2 (germline): SGHTA, FQGNSA. V lost 5 bases to trimming and J lost 4 bases; unmatched junction nucleotides: 15. The CDR3 region has the DNA TGTGCCAGCAGCCCTCGGACAGGGTGGTTCTTATCCACCGGGGAGCTGTTTTTT. Its protein product is CASSPRTGWFLSTGELFF.

This clonotype has only a few counts. This chain links TRBV9 with TRBJ1-5; D gene unclear. Trimming took off 4 bases at V and 4 bases at J, with 15 bases between the two ends. The CDR3 is 15 amino acids. The V gene's germline CDR1 is SGDLS and CDR2 YYNGEE. The CDR3, as DNA: TGTGCCAGCAGCCAAGCCTTCGGGGTTAATCAGCCCCAGCATTTT. It encodes CASSQAFGVNQPQHF. Full variable domain (outside the CDR3, taken from reference TRBV9 and TRBJ1-5): DSGVTQTPKHLITATGQRVTLRCSPRSGDLSVYWYQQSLDQGLQFLIQYYNGEERAKGNILERFSAQQFPDLHSELNLSSLELGDSALYFCASSQAFGVNQPQHFGDGTRLSIL.

As for this clonotype: The conserved phenylalanine or tryptophan is not found at the CDR3 terminus, so this likely reflects a read error. The chain is built from TRBV4-3 and TRBJ2-7, with unresolved D. This CDR3 has 14 amino acids. The germline V gene encodes CDR1 LGHNA and CDR2 YSLEER. Between the trimmed V and J ends, which lost 1 base and 3 bases, there was a span of 10 bases. CDR3 loop: CASSQVGKDYEQYL. CDR3 nucleotides: TGCGCCAGCAGCCAAGTCGGCAAAGACTACGAGCAGTACCTC.

Details on this clonotype: Compared with germline, one end of the junction differs, possibly owing to a read error. The rearrangement joins TRBV6-5 to TRBJ2-5; no reliable D call. The CDR3 runs 11 residues. Germline-derived CDR1 and CDR2 are MNHEY and SVGAGI. The CDR3 protein is CATSVGETQCF. The CDR3 coding sequence is TGTGCCACCAGTGTCGGTGAGACCCAGTGCTTC.

Many counts were recorded for this clonotype. The V gene is TRBV7-9, the J gene TRBJ2-2; 9 bases are a match to TRBD1. The germline V gene has CDR1 SEHNR and CDR2 FQNEAQ (reference sequence). This CDR3 has 15 amino acids. The V segment lost 0 bases and the J segment 6 bases; nucleotides outside the gene matches: 2. The CDR3 nucleotides are TGTGCCAGCAGCTTAGCGGGACAGGGCCCCGGGGAGCTGTTTTTT. Amino acids: CASSLAGQGPGELFF.

In regard to this clonotype: This may come from a read error, since a much larger clone is one base off. The J gene is TRBJ1-1, the V gene TRBV11-1, with 11 bases that match TRBD1. Germline V lookup: CDR1 SGHAT, CDR2 FQDESV (reference sequence). The trim removed 5 bases at V and 11 bases at J, leaving 10 bases unmatched. The CDR3 extends over 14 amino acids. The CDR3 protein is CASSAADRGRMAFF. The CDR3 DNA sequence: TGTGCCAGCAGCGCGGCGGACAGGGGGCGAATGGCTTTCTTT.

This clonotype has a single count. This clone may be a read error of a much larger clone one base away. The chain has TRBV7-9 and TRBJ1-3, with TRBD1 matching 8 bases. Per germline, CDR1 SEHNR and CDR2 FQNEAQ (reference sequence). The length of the CDR3 is 15 residues. CDR3 coding DNA: TGTGCCAGCAGTAAACGACAGGGGTACGGAAACACCACATATTTT. It specifies CASSKRQGYGNTTYF.

On this clonotype itself: The junction does not match germline at one end; this may be a read error. The chain employs TRBV10-3 and TRBJ1-1; maybe TRBD1 (5 bases). Germline V gene data show CDR1 as ENHRY and CDR2 as SYGVKD. The CDR3 runs 14 residues. The CDR3 region is CASSYSWDYTEAFF. The DNA for the CDR3 is TGTGCCAGCAGTTACTCATGGGACTACACTGAAGCTTTCTTT.

About this clonotype itself: A much larger clonotype is one base distant, so this may be a read error. The chain uses TRBV7-8 and TRBJ1-1; D unresolved. CDR3 length: 14 residues. Per germline, CDR1 SGHVS and CDR2 FQNEAQ. V was shortened by 3 bases and J by 6 bases, with 14 bases between the two germline ends. CDR3 nucleotides: TGTGCCAGCAGCTTCCTCTTGGGGTACGCTGAAGCTTTCTTT. It encodes CASSFLLGYAEAFF.

This clonotype has ten or more counts. The chain links TRBV7-2 to TRBJ2-7; tentatively, D is TRBD1 (6 bases). Trimming removed 5 bases at V and 5 bases at J, with 19 bases between. The germline gives CDR1 SGHTA, CDR2 FQGNSA. The CDR3 is made up of 15 amino acids. CDR3 in amino acids: CASSGRTVRSNEQYF. The DNA of the CDR3 is TGTGCCAGCAGCGGACGGACAGTACGTTCGAACGAGCAGTACTTC.

This rearrangement joins TRBV18 to TRBJ1-4; TRBD1 is a possible D gene (5 bases). Germline-derived CDR1 and CDR2 are KGHSH and LQKENI. The length of the CDR3 is 13 residues. V lost 8 bases to trimming and J lost 10 bases, with 17 bases between them. CDR3 sequence: CASSYFLQGKLFF. CDR3 DNA sequence: TGTGCCAGCAGTTACTTCTTGCAGGGAAAACTGTTTTTT.

This clonotype was picked up one time. The rearrangement uses TRBV25-1 and TRBJ1-5, with D possibly being TRBD1 (6 bases). Trimming removed 2 bases from V and 11 bases from J, with 16 bases in between. Germline assignment: CDR1 MGHDK and CDR2 SYGVNS. The CDR3 extends over 14 amino acids. In DNA form, the CDR3 reads TGTGCCAGCAGTGAACAGGGGATCGGGGAGACCCAGCATTTT. This gives the protein CASSEQGIGETQHF.

This clonotype was recorded a few times. The chain has TRBV25-1 and TRBJ2-2, with a tentative D call TRBD1 (5 bases). The germline V and J ends were trimmed by 6 bases and 9 bases, with 14 bases remaining between them. Per germline, CDR1 MGHDK and CDR2 SYGVNS. This CDR3 has 13 residues. CDR3 coding DNA: TGTGCCAGCAGATTGAATAGGGGCCGGGAGCTGTTTTTT. Its protein product is CASRLNRGRELFF. Variable domain in full (rest from reference TRBV25-1 and TRBJ2-2): EADIYQTPRYLVIGTGKKITLECSQTMGHDKMYWYQQDPGMELHLIHYSYGVNSTEKGDLSSESTVSRIRTEHFPLTLESARPSHTSQYLCASRLNRGRELFFGEGSRLTVL.

Turning to this clonotype: This may come from a read error, since a much larger clone is one base off. The V and J genes are TRBV7-9 and TRBJ2-7; 7 bases agree with TRBD1. The CDR3 totals 15 residues. Germline V gene lookup returns CDR1 SEHNR and CDR2 FQNEAQ (reference sequence). CDR3 sequence reads: CASNLHGDRVYEQYF. CDR3 DNA sequence: TGTGCCAGCAACTTACATGGAGACAGGGTCTACGAGCAGTACTTC. The full variable domain, rest sourced from reference TRBV7-9 and TRBJ2-7, is DTGVSQNPRHKITKRGQNVTFRCDPISEHNRLYWYRQTLGQGPEFLTYFQNEAQLEKSRLLSDRFSAERPKGSFSTLEIQRTEQGDSAMYLCASNLHGDRVYEQYFGPGTRLTVT.

In its sample, this clonotype was seen a few times. This rearrangement joins TRBV6-6 to TRBJ1-6; D gene unclear. With 5 bases removed from V and 7 bases from J, the gap between germline ends came to 12 bases. The CDR3 runs to 14 residues. Germline V gene sequence: CDR1 MNHNY, CDR2 SVGAGI (reference sequence). As DNA, the CDR3 is TGTGCCAGCAGTGATAGTTACAGCAATTCACCCCTCCACTTT. It specifies CASSDSYSNSPLHF.

The chain combines TRBV28 with TRBJ2-7, with D maybe TRBD1 (5 bases). The CDR3 runs to 14 residues. Trimming removed 5 bases from V and 3 bases from J, with 14 bases in between. Looked up from germline, CDR1 is MDHEN and CDR2 is SYDVKM. The CDR3 sequence: CASSPLTEFYEQYF. For the CDR3, the DNA is TGTGCCAGCAGTCCCCTGACAGAATTCTACGAGCAGTACTTC.

This chain joins TRBV7-9 and TRBJ2-7, with D possibly matching TRBD1 (5 bases). The germline gives CDR1 SEHNR, CDR2 FQNEAQ (reference sequence). Deletions cut 5 bases from V and 0 bases from J, with 14 bases between. The length of the CDR3 is 15 residues. The CDR3 region is CASSPNSRDSYEQYF. The CDR3 DNA reads as TGTGCCAGCAGCCCGAATAGCAGGGACTCCTACGAGCAGTACTTC. Full variable domain (missing parts from reference TRBV7-9 and TRBJ2-7): DTGVSQNPRHKITKRGQNVTFRCDPISEHNRLYWYRQTLGQGPEFLTYFQNEAQLEKSRLLSDRFSAERPKGSFSTLEIQRTEQGDSAMYLCASSPNSRDSYEQYFGPGTRLTVT.

This chain uses TRBV7-9 with TRBJ1-1; 9 bases are shared with TRBD1. CDR3 size: 16 residues. The J segment lost 4 bases and the V segment lost 2 bases, leaving 8 bases of the junction unmatched. CDR1 and CDR2 from the germline V gene are SEHNR and FQNEAQ (reference sequence). CDR3 sequence reads: CASSLTGQGGTTEAFF. The CDR3 DNA sequence: TGTGCCAGCAGCTTAACGGGACAGGGCGGGACCACTGAAGCTTTCTTT.

This rearrangement joins TRBV6-5 to TRBJ2-7, with 8 positions matching TRBD1. The germline CDR1 and CDR2 sequences are MNHEY and SVGAGI. Trimming took 5 bases from V and 4 from J; bases not matched to a gene: 7. The CDR3 is made up of 14 amino acids. The CDR3: CASSGQGPPYEQYF. In nucleotides, the CDR3 is TGTGCCAGCAGTGGACAGGGCCCACCGTACGAGCAGTACTTC.